A single sample gave rise to the 25 T cell receptor beta chains below, sequenced in a study of T cells in Graves' hyperthyroidism and ophthalmopathy. Amplification yielded TCR beta CDR3 regions, with RNA transcripts as the source. First-round RT-PCR with HTBI primers amplified the TCR CDR3 region. MiXCR, applied by TCRdb to the multiplex PCR reads, yields one record per CDR3 protein. The sample holds 500,000 to 750,000 distinct CDR3 sequences, about 14% seen once. The material sequenced was blood. Receptors were obtained from a young woman with Graves' ophthalmopathy.

There are many counts of this clonotype. V gene TRBV9 combines with J gene TRBJ2-7; D remains ambiguous. The germline CDR1 and CDR2 sequences are SGDLS and YYNGEE. V was cut by 2 bases and J by 3 bases, with 12 bases left in between. The CDR3 length is 14 residues. Here the CDR3 reads CASSVSPTDYEQYF. The CDR3 DNA is TGTGCCAGCAGCGTCAGTCCGACGGACTACGAGCAGTACTTC.

The sample holds many counts of this clonotype. The V and J genes are TRBV28 and TRBJ2-1, with D perhaps matching TRBD2 (5 bases). V was cut by 7 bases and J by 4 bases, with 11 bases left in between. CDR1 is MDHEN, CDR2 SYDVKM, per germline. This CDR3 has 13 residues. The CDR3 loop is CASTGVFYNEQFF. CDR3 sequence (DNA): TGTGCCAGCACCGGGGTTTTTTACAATGAGCAGTTCTTC.

In this sample, this clonotype turned up a few times. This CDR3 is CASSLGGRGGNEKLFF. CDR3 sequence (DNA): TGTGCCAGCAGTTTAGGGGGGCGAGGGGGTAATGAAAAACTGTTTTTT. This sequence joins TRBV28 and TRBJ1-4, with a possible D match to TRBD1 (6 bases). The CDR3 is 16 residues long. V gave up 2 bases and J gave up 4 bases, with 14 bases separating them. Germline V gene sequence: CDR1 MDHEN, CDR2 SYDVKM.

CDR3 DNA: TGTGCCAGCAGCTTTGCTGGGTCGGACTACGAGCAGTACTTC. It specifies CASSFAGSDYEQYF. This chain joins TRBV7-9 and TRBJ2-7; D gene uncertain. This CDR3 is built from 14 residues. Looked up from germline, CDR1 is SEHNR and CDR2 is FQNEAQ (reference sequence). V shed 3 bases and J shed 3 bases, with 12 bases lying between them.

V and J are TRBV2 and TRBJ2-3, with 10 bases aligning to TRBD2. CDR1 SNHLY and CDR2 FYNNEI come from the germline V gene. CDR3 length equals 17 residues. Trimming cost V 7 bases and J 1 base; bases outside gene matches: 11. CDR3 loop: CASTRRGLAARTDTQYF. CDR3 nucleotide sequence: TGTGCCAGCACCCGGAGAGGACTAGCGGCCCGCACAGATACGCAGTATTTT.

This clonotype was detected ten times or more. The chain recombines TRBV20-1 with TRBJ2-7; 10 bases map to TRBD1. CDR1 and CDR2 (germline): DFQATT, SNEGSKA (reference sequence). Germline trimming cut 3 bases from V and 0 bases from J; bases unmatched to any gene: 11. CDR3 size: 17 residues. In DNA form, the CDR3 reads TGCAGTGCTAGGGGCCGAAGACAGGGGGCTCCCTCCTACGAGCAGTACTTC. Translated, it gives CSARGRRQGAPSYEQYF.

The chain recombines TRBV20-1 with TRBJ2-7; 7 bases agree with TRBD2. The CDR3 contains 13 residues. Germline V CDR1 and CDR2: DFQATT, SNEGSKA (reference sequence). V lost 4 bases, J lost 5 bases, and 8 bases stayed unmatched. As DNA, the CDR3 is TGCAGTGCTAACGACCGGGGGGTGCACGAGCAGTACTTC. This encodes CSANDRGVHEQYF.

This clonotype was picked up many times. This chain uses TRBV7-2 with TRBJ1-1; D gene unclear. Germline V CDR1 and CDR2: SGHTA, FQGNSA. V lost 1 base and J 3 bases, leaving 9 bases between the germline ends. The CDR3 spans 14 residues. The CDR3 DNA reads as TGTGCCAGCAGCTTAGAGGGCTGGGACACTGAAGCTTTCTTT. This gives the protein CASSLEGWDTEAFF.

This clonotype was counted many times. This chain connects TRBV28 to TRBJ2-7; 13 nucleotides match TRBD2. Germline assignment: CDR1 MDHEN and CDR2 SYDVKM. The CDR3 covers 16 residues. Trimming took 5 bases from V and 4 from J; bases not matched to a gene: 8. The CDR3 protein is CASSRTSGSPLYEQYF. The CDR3 nucleotides are TGTGCCAGCAGTAGGACTAGCGGGAGCCCCCTTTACGAGCAGTACTTC.

Many counts were recorded for this clonotype. This chain uses TRBV28 with TRBJ2-3, with 10 bases lining up with TRBD2. CDR3 size: 15 residues. Unmatched junction bases numbered 5, after V lost 5 bases and J lost 3 bases. Per germline, CDR1 MDHEN and CDR2 SYDVKM. The CDR3 here is CASSLAGATTDTQYF. The CDR3 nucleotides are TGTGCCAGCAGTCTAGCGGGAGCAACAACAGATACGCAGTATTTT.

This clonotype was observed a few times. The J gene is TRBJ2-6, the V gene TRBV28; maybe TRBD2 (6 bases). V was pared by 6 bases and J by 3 bases, with 18 bases between. From germline, CDR1 is MDHEN and CDR2 SYDVKM. There are 17 residues in the CDR3. The CDR3, as DNA: TGTGCCAGCAGCCCCCCACTAGGGGAGGATGGGGCCAACGTCCTGACTTTC. Its translation: CASSPPLGEDGANVLTF.

This chain joins TRBV4-1 and TRBJ2-1; D uncertain. CDR1 MGHRA and CDR2 YSYEKL come from the germline V gene. CDR3 size: 11 residues. Trimming left V 3 bases short and J 12 bases short, with 9 bases between. The CDR3 nucleotides are TGCGCCAGCAGCCAGCCGGGTCCGCAGTTCTTC. Translating gives CASSQPGPQFF.

In this sample, this clonotype turned up many times. This chain uses TRBV11-3 with TRBJ2-7; TRBD1 aligns across 7 bases. CDR3 size: 15 residues. The ends lost 6 bases at V and 0 bases at J; junction bases unmatched: 8. Germline CDR1 reads SGHNT; CDR2 reads YENEEA. The CDR3 here is CASSLGGMGSYEQYF. As DNA, the CDR3 is TGTGCCAGCAGTCTAGGGGGCATGGGCTCCTACGAGCAGTACTTC.

This clonotype has more than one count but fewer than ten. The chain has TRBV15 and TRBJ2-3; D possibly corresponds to TRBD2 (6 bases). The length of the CDR3 is 13 residues. Trimming took 9 bases from V and 2 from J, leaving 12 bases between them. CDR1 is LNHNV, CDR2 YYDKDF, per germline (reference sequence). DNA of the CDR3: TGTGCCACGGGGGGATCTAACACAGATACGCAGTATTTT. As protein: CATGGSNTDTQYF.

This clonotype was recorded at least ten times. The chain links TRBV5-8 to TRBJ1-1, with D perhaps matching TRBD1 (6 bases). The CDR3 has 19 residues. Germline loops: CDR1 SGHTS, CDR2 YDEGEE. V lost 1 base to trimming and J lost 1 base, with 23 bases between them. For the CDR3, the DNA is TGTGCCAGCAGCTTGAGTGCAGGGGTAAAAAACATCGGGAACACTGAAGCTTTCTTT. Translated, it gives CASSLSAGVKNIGNTEAFF.

At least ten counts were recorded for this clonotype. V usage is TRBV12-3 or TRBV12-4 and J usage is TRBJ2-7; TRBD2 agrees at 7 bases. The CDR3 contains 17 residues. J lost 3 bases, V lost 4 bases, and 15 bases had no gene match. The chain's CDR3 is CASSWGWIRTRNYEQYF. In DNA form, the CDR3 reads TGTGCCAGCAGTTGGGGGTGGATTAGGACTAGAAACTACGAGCAGTACTTC.

This clonotype was recorded at least ten times. The V gene is TRBV6-1, the J gene TRBJ1-2; D call uncertain. CDR3 size: 14 residues. Germline assignment: CDR1 MNHNS and CDR2 SASEGT. V was shortened by 5 bases and J by 0 bases, with 10 bases between the two germline ends. The CDR3 DNA follows: TGTGCCAGCAGTCTGGAGCGCGCTAACTATGGCTACACCTTC. Translating gives CASSLERANYGYTF.

This clonotype was picked up a small number of times. The chain couples TRBV30 to TRBJ2-3, with TRBD1 matching 8 bases. The CDR3 totals 12 residues. Germline CDR1 reads GTSNPN; CDR2 reads SVGIG (reference sequence). V was pared by 4 bases and J by 8 bases, with 5 bases of the junction left unmatched. The CDR3 here is CAWKQGGGTQYF. CDR3 bases: TGTGCCTGGAAACAGGGGGGAGGTACGCAGTATTTT.

As for this clonotype: Here the CDR3 omits its conserved ending phenylalanine or tryptophan, so a read error is the likely source. The chain links TRBV20-1 to TRBJ1-5; D might be TRBD1 (5 bases). V shed 6 bases and J shed 3 bases, with 18 bases lying between them. The CDR3 loop spans 15 amino acids. CDR1 is DFQATT, CDR2 SNEGSKA, per germline (reference sequence). CDR3 sequence reads: CSAYDPRGDNQPQHL. CDR3 nucleotide sequence: TGCAGTGCCTATGACCCCCGGGGGGACAATCAGCCCCAGCATTTA.

This clonotype was recorded many times. The rearrangement links TRBV15 to TRBJ2-5; 10 bases match TRBD1. J was trimmed by 5 bases and V by 1 base; bases with no gene match: 10. This CDR3 has 17 amino acids. Germline values: CDR1 LNHNV, CDR2 YYDKDF (reference sequence). The CDR3 loop is CATSRASGQGNAETQYF. CDR3 sequence (DNA): TGTGCCACCAGCAGAGCTTCGGGACAGGGGAATGCGGAGACCCAGTACTTC.

V and J are TRBV27 and TRBJ2-1, with TRBD1 matching over 8 bases. The V and J ends lost 5 bases and 0 bases, in that order; junction bases with no gene match: 6. Germline V lookup: CDR1 MNHEY, CDR2 SMNVEV (reference sequence). The CDR3 spans 16 residues. The CDR3: CASSGRTGSSYNEQFF. The CDR3, as DNA: TGTGCCAGCAGTGGGCGGACAGGGAGCTCCTACAATGAGCAGTTCTTC.

This clonotype was found many times. The chain combines TRBV12-5 with TRBJ2-1; either TRBD1 or TRBD2 may supply D (5 bases each). Germline V lookup: CDR1 LGHNT, CDR2 FRNRAP. Trimming removed 2 bases from V and 0 bases from J, with 17 bases in between. The CDR3 runs to 18 residues. In DNA form, the CDR3 reads TGTGCTAGTGGTTTGCTCGTCCCGGGACCCCACTCCTACAATGAGCAGTTCTTC. Its translation is CASGLLVPGPHSYNEQFF.

This clonotype was seen repeatedly, ten times or more. The V gene is TRBV2, the J gene TRBJ1-2; no clear D. Germline-derived CDR1 and CDR2 are SNHLY and FYNNEI. The V gene lost 6 bases and the J gene lost 2 bases, with 10 bases spanning the gap. This CDR3 comprises 13 residues. The chain's CDR3 is CASREDRNYGYTF. CDR3 coding DNA: TGTGCCAGCAGGGAGGACCGGAACTATGGCTACACCTTC.

This clonotype came up many times. The V and J genes are TRBV2 and TRBJ1-6; 12 bases are a match to TRBD1. Germline V gives CDR1 SNHLY, CDR2 FYNNEI. V lost 2 bases to trimming and J lost 8 bases; unmatched junction nucleotides: 4. The CDR3 runs 16 residues. CDR3: CASSELGDRGHSPLHF. CDR3 coding DNA: TGTGCCAGCAGTGAATTAGGGGACAGGGGGCATTCACCCCTCCACTTT.

The chain recombines TRBV19 with TRBJ2-7; D might be TRBD1 (6 bases). This CDR3 is 14 amino acids long. In germline, CDR1 is LNHDA, CDR2 SQIVND (reference sequence). Trimming cost V 4 bases and J 7 bases, with 17 bases left between them. The DNA of the CDR3 is TGTGCCAGTAGTACATCACAGGGATCTACGGAGCAGTACTTC. Amino acids: CASSTSQGSTEQYF.